Listed below are T cell receptor beta chains from one sample, sequenced in a study of cytomegalovirus exposure and HLA in healthy donors. Clones were read by immunoSEQ multiplex PCR, and TCRdb kept only the in-frame ones, dropping some. The sample shows about 100,000 clones, around 74% of them seen only once. The sequenced sample was PBMCs. These TCRs come from a man in his forties in good health and CMV-seropositive. CDR3s include the opening cysteine and the closing phenylalanine or tryptophan. A D gene is named only where the DNA matches it firmly. Part of the rows lack a size; the others show once, few, many or a class for expanded clones.

d_call	v_call	clone_size	j_call	cdr3_aa	cdr3_nt
-	TRBV4-1	-	TRBJ2-1	CASSQDGSSPNPYNEQFF	TGCGCCAGCAGCCAAGATGGGTCTAGCCCAAACCCCTACAATGAGCAGTTCTTC
TRBD1	TRBV5-4	-	TRBJ2-2	CASSRPGQGVTGELFF	TGTGCCAGCAGCCGGCCGGGACAGGGGGTCACCGGGGAGCTGTTTTTT
TRBD2	TRBV4-1	-	TRBJ2-7	CASSQEATSGAYEQYF	TGCGCCAGCAGCCAAGAGGCGACTAGCGGGGCCTACGAGCAGTACTTC
TRBD2	TRBV28	-	TRBJ2-3	CASSPGLAGPTDTQYF	TGTGCCAGCAGTCCAGGACTAGCGGGCCCCACAGATACGCAGTATTTT
-	TRBV27	-	TRBJ2-1	CASSRHSNEQFF	TGTGCCAGCAGTAGGCACAGCAATGAGCAGTTCTTC
TRBD1	TRBV7-6	-	TRBJ2-2	CASSFGTGFTGELFF	TGTGCCAGCAGCTTCGGGACAGGGTTCACCGGGGAGCTGTTTTTT
TRBD2	TRBV10-3	-	TRBJ2-5	CAISESGGFQETQYF	TGTGCCATCAGTGAATCGGGGGGGTTCCAAGAGACCCAGTACTTC
TRBD2	TRBV7-9	once	TRBJ2-4	CSSSLGGDIQYF	TGTTCCAGCAGCTTGGGGGGGGACATTCAGTACTTC
TRBD1	TRBV11-3	-	TRBJ2-2	CASSLGFWDRANTGELFF	TGTGCCAGCAGCTTAGGGTTCTGGGACAGGGCGAACACCGGGGAGCTGTTTTTT
-	TRBV10-3	-	TRBJ1-2	CAISTLGQPSNYGYTF	TGTGCCATCAGTACCCTAGGACAGCCGTCTAACTATGGCTACACCTTC
-	TRBV18	-	TRBJ1-6	CASSPVGHRAYNSPLHF	TGTGCCAGCTCACCAGTGGGACACCGCGCTTATAATTCACCCCTCCACTTT
TRBD1	TRBV7-2	once	TRBJ2-4	CASSPPGGASKNIQYF	TGTGCCAGCAGCCCTCCAGGGGGCGCGTCCAAAAACATTCAGTACTTC
TRBD1	TRBV7-2	-	TRBJ2-1	CASRKGGRKNNEQFF	TGTGCCAGCAGAAAAGGGGGCAGGAAAAACAATGAGCAGTTCTTC
TRBD1	TRBV18	-	TRBJ1-3	CASSPLQGDVSSGNTIYF	TGTGCCAGCTCACCGTTACAGGGGGATGTGAGCTCTGGAAACACCATATATTTT
-	TRBV15	-	TRBJ2-1	CATSRGLELTYNEQFF	TGTGCCACCAGCAGGGGGCTGGAGCTGACCTACAATGAGCAGTTCTTC
TRBD2	TRBV11-2	-	TRBJ2-7	CASRWTSGAYEQYF	TGTGCCAGCAGGTGGACTAGCGGGGCTTACGAGCAGTACTTC
-	TRBV7-6	once	TRBJ2-2	CASSFSHTGELFF	TGTGCCAGCAGCTTTAGTCACACCGGGGAGCTGTTTTTT
TRBD1	TRBV7-9	-	TRBJ1-1	CASSLGQGAVMNTEAFF	TGTGCCAGCAGCCTCGGGCAGGGGGCGGTCATGAACACTGAAGCTTTCTTT
TRBD2	TRBV9	once	TRBJ2-1	CASSVSGTTYNEQFF	TGTGCCAGCAGCGTTAGCGGGACGACCTACAATGAGCAGTTCTTC
-	TRBV19	-	TRBJ2-5	CASSRGETQYF	TGTGCCAGCTCCAGGGGAGAGACCCAGTACTTC
-	TRBV6-1	-	TRBJ2-1	CASRVDTYNEQFF	TGTGCCAGCAGGGTTGACACTTACAATGAGCAGTTCTTC
TRBD2	TRBV27	once	TRBJ2-3	CASKGGDTQYF	TGTGCCAGCAAGGGAGGGGATACGCAGTATTTT
TRBD2	TRBV5-6	-	TRBJ2-7	CASSYGLAKSYEQYF	TGTGCCAGCAGCTACGGACTAGCGAAATCCTACGAGCAGTACTTC
TRBD1	TRBV27	-	TRBJ2-3	CASRGQGGTDTQYF	TGTGCCAGCAGGGGACAGGGGGGCACAGATACGCAGTATTTT
TRBD1	TRBV2	-	TRBJ1-5	CASSSQGDHQPQHF	TGTGCCAGCAGCTCACAGGGGGACCATCAGCCCCAGCATTTT
TRBD2	TRBV7-2	-	TRBJ2-5	CASSWTSGGQETQYF	TGTGCCAGCAGCTGGACTAGCGGGGGACAAGAGACCCAGTACTTC
-	TRBV15	once	TRBJ1-5	CATSRDGGAPGSQPQHF	TGTGCCACCAGCAGAGATGGAGGGGCTCCAGGGAGTCAGCCCCAGCATTTT
-	TRBV6-6	-	TRBJ2-7	CASRVSGTPAYEQYF	TGTGCCAGCAGAGTATCCGGGACTCCCGCCTACGAGCAGTACTTC
-	TRBV7-9	once	TRBJ1-2	CASSFSGDGYTF	TGTGCCAGCAGCTTTTCAGGGGACGGCTACACCTTC
-	TRBV7-3	few	TRBJ1-1	CASSRNRVEGTEAFF	TGTGCCAGCAGCCGGAACAGGGTAGAGGGCACTGAAGCTTTCTTT
-	TRBV7-2	-	TRBJ1-1	CASSLGINTEAFF	TGTGCCAGCAGCTTAGGTATTAACACTGAAGCTTTCTTT
-	TRBV9	-	TRBJ2-7	CASSPDASASYEQYF	TGTGCCAGCAGCCCAGACGCCAGCGCCTCCTACGAGCAGTACTTC
-	TRBV5-1	-	TRBJ2-2	CASSRQQNTGELFF	TGCGCCAGCAGTAGACAGCAGAACACCGGGGAGCTGTTTTTT
TRBD1	TRBV18	-	TRBJ2-7	CASSQGQGTYEQYF	TGTGCCAGCTCACAGGGACAGGGAACCTACGAGCAGTACTTC
TRBD1	TRBV10-3	-	TRBJ1-2	CAISGPSGQGGYGYTF	TGTGCCATCAGTGGACCTTCGGGACAGGGAGGATATGGCTACACCTTC
TRBD2	TRBV11-2	-	TRBJ2-7	CASSTGTSGASYEQYF	TGTGCCAGCAGCACTGGGACTAGCGGGGCCTCCTACGAGCAGTACTTC
TRBD1	TRBV7-9	-	TRBJ1-4	CASSLVGTGYTTNEKLFF	TGTGCCAGCAGCTTGGTGGGGACAGGATACACAACTAATGAAAAACTGTTTTTT
-	TRBV9	-	TRBJ2-7	CAGLPRRELSDYEQYF	TGTGCCGGCCTGCCTCGGAGGGAACTTTCGGACTACGAGCAGTACTTC
-	TRBV28	few	TRBJ2-1	CASRLTVYEQFF	TGTGCCAGCAGGCTGACAGTTTATGAGCAGTTCTTC
-	TRBV11-2	-	TRBJ1-1	CASSLDGGRNAEAFF	TGTGCCAGCAGCTTAGACGGGGGGCGGAACGCTGAAGCTTTCTTT
-	TRBV7-3	-	TRBJ1-1	CASSSDGATGKEAFF	TGTGCCAGCAGCTCCGACGGGGCGACAGGAAAAGAAGCTTTCTTT